This T cell receptor (beta chain) was captured in a study of regulatory and conventional T cells in RAG deficiency. General observations from the study: Shannon entropy was markedly lower and Simpson indices higher in RAG-deficient patients than control T-cell subsets.

This CDR3 is built from 13 residues. Trimming took off 7 bases at V and 0 bases at J, with 13 bases between the two ends. CDR1 and CDR2 (germline): SQVTM, ANQGSEA. Here immunoSEQ multiplex PCR was the method, and the copy in TCRdb shows in-frame clones only, minus some. The sample contains about 6,700 clones, 82% of which appear only once. Turning to this clone: Its antigen is not known.

The data were also submitted as part of a second study, on regulatory T cells. That study adds: Amplification used 52 TRBV primers and 13 TRBJ primers.

The chain combines TRBV29-1 with TRBJ2-7; D is possibly TRBD1 or TRBD2 (7 bases each). The sequence was obtained from a human donor in good health. The sample taken for sequencing was CD8+ T cells sorted from blood. CDR3 region: CSAGGVGSYEQYF. For the CDR3, the DNA is TGCAGCGCAGGGGGGGTCGGCTCCTACGAGCAGTACTTC.